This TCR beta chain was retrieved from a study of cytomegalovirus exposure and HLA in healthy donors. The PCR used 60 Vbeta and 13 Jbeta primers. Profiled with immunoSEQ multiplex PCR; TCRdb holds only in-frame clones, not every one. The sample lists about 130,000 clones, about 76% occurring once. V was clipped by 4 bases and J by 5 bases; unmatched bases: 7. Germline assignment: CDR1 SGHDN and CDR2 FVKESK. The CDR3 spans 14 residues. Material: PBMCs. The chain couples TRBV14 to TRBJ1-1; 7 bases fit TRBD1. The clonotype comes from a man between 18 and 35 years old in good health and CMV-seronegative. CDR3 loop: CASSLTDRRTEAFF. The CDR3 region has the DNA TGTGCCAGCAGCCTCACGGACAGGAGGACTGAAGCTTTCTTT.